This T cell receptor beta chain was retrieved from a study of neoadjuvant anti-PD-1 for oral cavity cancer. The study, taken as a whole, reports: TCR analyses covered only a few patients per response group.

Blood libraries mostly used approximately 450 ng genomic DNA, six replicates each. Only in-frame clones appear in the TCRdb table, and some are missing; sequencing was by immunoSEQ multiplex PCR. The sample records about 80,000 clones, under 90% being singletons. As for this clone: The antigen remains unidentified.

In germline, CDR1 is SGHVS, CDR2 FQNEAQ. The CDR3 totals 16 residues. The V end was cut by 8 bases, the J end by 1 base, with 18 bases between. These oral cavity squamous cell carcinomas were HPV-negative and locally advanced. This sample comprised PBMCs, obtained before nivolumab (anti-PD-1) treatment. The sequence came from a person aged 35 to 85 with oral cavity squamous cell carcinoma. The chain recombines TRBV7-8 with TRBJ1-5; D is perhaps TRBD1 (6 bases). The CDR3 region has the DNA TGTGCCAGCTCGAGACAGACGAGGGGGAGCAATCAGCCCCAGCATTTT. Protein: CASSRQTRGSNQPQHF.